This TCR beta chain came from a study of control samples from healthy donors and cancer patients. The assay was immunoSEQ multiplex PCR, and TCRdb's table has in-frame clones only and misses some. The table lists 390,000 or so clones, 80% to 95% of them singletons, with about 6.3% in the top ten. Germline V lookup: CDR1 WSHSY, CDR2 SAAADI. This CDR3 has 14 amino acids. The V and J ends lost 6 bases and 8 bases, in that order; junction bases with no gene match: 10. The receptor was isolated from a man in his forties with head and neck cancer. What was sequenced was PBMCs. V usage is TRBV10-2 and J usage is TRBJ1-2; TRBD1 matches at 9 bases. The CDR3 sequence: CASRAGQGEGGYTF. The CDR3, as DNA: TGCGCCAGCAGGGCGGGACAGGGAGAAGGGGGCTACACCTTC.